This T cell receptor (beta chain) comes out of a study of a mutant IDH1 vaccine in newly diagnosed glioma. Using immunoSEQ multiplex PCR, the repertoire was profiled, and TCRdb retains in-frame clones only, with some absent. The sample shows some 60,000 clones, 70% to 90% of them seen only once. Time point of the sample: week 35, safety follow-up. Topical imiquimod was applied with each vaccine dose, which held 300 ug of mutant IDH1 20-mer peptide. In every donor, the tumor was a new WHO grade 3 or 4 IDH1-mutant, ATRX-lost astrocytoma. Concerning this clone itself: What it recognizes is unknown.

Trimming pared 5 bases from V and 2 bases from J, leaving 3 bases between. The CDR3 covers 11 residues. The germline V gene has CDR1 MNHEY and CDR2 SVGAGI. The chain carries TRBV6-5 and TRBJ1-1; D is ambiguous. This TCR was sampled from a man in his forties with glioma. The source material was PBMCs, sampled from a glioma patient whose treatment included an IDH1 peptide vaccine. The DNA of the CDR3 is TGTGCCAGCAGTACCAACACTGAAGCTTTCTTT. Translating gives CASSTNTEAFF.